Listed below are T cell receptor beta chains from one sample, sequenced in a study of OX40 agonist ivuxolimab in advanced cancers. TCRdb's table, derived via immunoSEQ multiplex PCR, lists solely in-frame clones and lacks some. The sample has about 88,000 clones; approximately 89% are singletons. The sample was CD4+ or CD8+ T cells sorted from blood, taken in a trial of the OX40 agonist ivuxolimab. Receptors were obtained from an adult with an advanced solid tumor such as melanoma, head and neck, liver or kidney cancer. CDR3s leave out the opening cysteine and the closing phenylalanine or tryptophan.

TRBJ1-4,TRBV14,13,ASSQAMGLREKLF
TRBJ2-1,TRBV18,13,ASSPGLSSYNEQF
TRBJ2-1,TRBV30,10,AWSQAYNEQF
TRBJ1-1,TRBV20-1,9,SARDREEAF
TRBJ2-3,TRBV30,12,AWVQGAGTDTQY
TRBJ2-5,TRBV5-1,13,ASSLEGRGGETQY
TRBJ2-5,TRBV5-4,14,ASSLFAGGKQETQY
TRBJ2-5,TRBV2,13,ASKVNSGGQETQY
TRBJ2-7,TRBV7-3,13,ASSLGPSGSYEQY
TRBJ1-2,TRBV27,12,ASSLSGSNYGYT
TRBJ2-1,TRBV5-1,13,ASSFDTSSYNEQF
TRBJ2-1,TRBV6-1,13,ASSLRSGGAHEQF
TRBJ2-7,TRBV11-3,11,ASSPCVVCEQY
TRBJ2-5,TRBV6-6,11,ASSSAGEETQY
TRBJ2-1,TRBV5-1,12,ASSLGSSYNEQF
TRBJ2-1,TRBV18,14,ASSSTGTGGYNEQF
TRBJ1-4,TRBV27,11,ASSSYRDWKLF
TRBJ2-3,TRBV18,10,ASSPGHDTQY
TRBJ2-7,TRBV28,9,ASSPLDEQY
TRBJ2-1,TRBV11-2,13,ASSGGGFYYNEQF
TRBJ2-3,TRBV7-3,13,ASSLGLAGLDTQY
TRBJ2-7,TRBV2,12,ASRLAGAGDEQY
TRBJ1-2,TRBV5-6,10,ASSFGGGGYT
TRBJ2-1,TRBV27,13,ASSLSGSYSHEQF
TRBJ1-1,TRBV14,13,ASSQEGAGGIRAF
TRBJ1-5,TRBV2,13,ASSDFGTLTQPQH
TRBJ2-3,TRBV11-2,14,ASSPPFRGSTDTQY
TRBJ2-5,TRBV5-4,12,ASSPTTRWETQY
TRBJ1-3,TRBV9,13,ASSVEGSEGNTIY
TRBJ2-5,TRBV10-3,12,AISESSGRETQY
TRBJ1-4,TRBV10-2,15,ATYAGTGASPNEKLF
TRBJ2-5,TRBV7-8,11,ASSLILEETQY
TRBJ1-1,TRBV6-5,12,ASSYRDQGTEAF
TRBJ2-5,TRBV2,12,ASSLSGRQETQY
TRBJ2-5,TRBV7-2,13,ASSLGAGGRETQY
TRBJ1-3,TRBV29-1,10,SAGGAGNTIY
TRBJ2-7,TRBV21-1,9,ASSAHYEQY
TRBJ1-4,TRBV18,13,ASSPMGQGSEKLF
TRBJ2-1,TRBV11-3,13,ASSPQTGSYNEQF
TRBJ2-5,TRBV11-2,12,ASRGGGDQETQY
TRBJ2-2,TRBV2,11,ASTPELRGELF
TRBJ2-5,TRBV6-5,10,ASQSPGETQY
TRBJ1-2,TRBV12-5,14,ASGLVAGAWNYGYT
TRBJ2-7,TRBV21-1,19,ASSKRPPAPCFLAESYEQY
TRBJ2-5,TRBV30,11,AWGQGLQETQY
TRBJ2-5,TRBV10-3,14,AISGGRDRGQETQY
TRBJ2-2,TRBV4-3,15,ASSLRGGGGNTGELF
TRBJ1-3,TRBV7-9,13,ASTPGTADGNTIY
TRBJ2-7,TRBV11-1,12,ASSSPDLSHEQY